This record looks at one T cell receptor beta chain sequence and its context. No count is logged; frequency rates this clonotype as medium-sized (0.01 to 0.1%). Its cognate antigen has yet to be identified. The CDR1 and CDR2 encoded by the germline V gene (reference sequence) are MNHEY and SMNVEV. Including cysteine and phenylalanine, the CDR3 has 16 amino acids. DNA is not recorded here. TRB amplification used approximately 230 ng of peripheral blood genomic DNA, some 40,000 genome equivalents, per sample. TRB rearrangements were amplified by multiplex PCR following a touch-down protocol, with the TRB-A and TRB-B primer pools mixed in one tube. Illumina adapters and sample indices were added to the amplicons through two consecutive PCR reactions performed with Phusion HS II polymerase. Amplicons were gel-purified with the NucleoSpin Gel and PCR Clean-up kit, then quantified by Qubit and quality-checked on an Agilent 2100 Bioanalyzer. Sequencing of the libraries was done on an Illumina MiSeq with paired-end, single-indexed, 600-cycle runs. The authors' pipeline ran thus. MiXCR version 2.1.12 with the default MiXCR reference library was used to align and assemble TRB reads. A clone was defined by each unique CDR3 nucleotide sequence, and the analysis included only productive sequences supported by at least two reads. Repertoire diversity was assessed with alpha-parameterized diversity profiles (alpha 0 to 5), including the Shannon (alpha 1) and Simpson (alpha 2) indices, which were computed with an R script. Combinatorial TRB VJ usage was calculated with the tcR package and was compared between cohorts by principal component analysis performed with ade4. GLIPH clustering of TCRbeta CDR3s was carried out on cohort pairs matched by age and read depth, and cluster frequencies were compared by Wilcoxon test. Once TCRdb had reprocessed the reads, it stored one entry per CDR3 protein sequence and supplied no DNA. The authors' filters were not applied to this entry. The table of this sample itemizes under 8,500 distinct CDR3 sequences. Approximately 4% of the sample is taken by the ten largest.

The data were obtained in a study of T cell clusters in autoimmune cytopenias (dated by TCRdb to about 2019). Looking at the study overall: Among healthy donor controls, the mean age was roughly 56 years, the median age was roughly 60 years, and about 55% of the roughly 45 were female. For primary cytopenia, fewer than 30 age-matched healthy donors were used as controls, and for secondary cytopenia, approximately 13 age-matched CLL patients were used as controls. The study was designed to test whether a disease-specific immune repertoire signature usable as a blood-based biomarker is carried by autoimmune cytopenia patients. The median TRB sequencing depth was just over 50,000 reads per sample, and the median number of distinct TRB clonotypes was roughly 2,200 per sample. Autoimmune hepatitis repertoires were compared against 23 age- and sex-matched healthy donors. TRB and IGH repertoires from peripheral blood were sequenced in autoimmune cytopenia patients at active disease and during treatment follow-up, with healthy, CLL and autoimmune hepatitis controls included alongside.

Beyond this particular receptor, the publication reports: In the comparison of secondary cytopenia with CLL, no cluster-lack signature showed up, apparently because the dominant lymphoma-associated repertoire masked the signature. GLIPH results suggested that primary autoimmune cytopenia patients were missing physiological T cell clusters, with 51 clusters found only in healthy donors compared with approximately 15 found only in patients. Healthy donors showed roughly 2.8-fold more exclusive TRB clusters than active autoimmune hepatitis patients, consistent with an autoimmunity-wide signature. The T cell clusters were defined only in silico, and the functional role of the clusters still needed to be validated experimentally. Shifts in the TRB repertoire, including less even repertoires in secondary cytopenia and CLL, were mostly a reflection of lymphoma bias and not of autoimmunity.

The same specimen was also included in a second study, on T cell repertoires in aging, cancer and after chemotherapy. The second paper further reports: The donors fell into six age groups ranging from 30 or younger to 70 or older, and each group had at least three individuals. Control TCR repertoires from healthy donors were recorded across several months to years, and re-sampling revealed clear clonal overlap. In total, the full dataset held about 9 million TCR reads. Untreated patients with hematological or solid cancers showed significantly lower blood TCR diversity and higher clonality than age-matched healthy donors. In healthy donors, the decline in TCR diversity with age was mainly due to loss of richness, whereas in cancer patients loss of evenness also played a role. An increase in median generation probability over the chemotherapy interval was observed in both cancer cohorts, suggesting that the repertoire was reconstituted through rebound thymic output. According to the authors, the repertoire data do not permit conclusions about immunological memory after chemotherapy. The study profiled peripheral blood TCR beta repertoires from healthy donors and cancer patients to examine immunoaging and T cell reconstitution after chemotherapy. Alongside some 96 healthy donors serving as a reference group, the cohort included over 200 cancer patients, of whom about 94 had hematological cancers and more than 120 had solid cancers. Processing of the TRB sequences was carried out with MiXCR versions 2.12 and 3.0.5. Shannon diversity, evenness, clonality (one minus evenness), and alpha-parameterized diversity profiles from alpha 0 to 5 were included as repertoire metrics. The IGoR algorithm was used to calculate generation probabilities for clones in the paired samples taken before and after chemotherapy.

The source is a human donor in good health. The chain links TRBV27 with TRBJ2-2; there is no DNA to check the TCRdb D call of TRBD2. The sample consisted of peripheral blood. The CDR3 region: CASSLYNGIGTGELFF.